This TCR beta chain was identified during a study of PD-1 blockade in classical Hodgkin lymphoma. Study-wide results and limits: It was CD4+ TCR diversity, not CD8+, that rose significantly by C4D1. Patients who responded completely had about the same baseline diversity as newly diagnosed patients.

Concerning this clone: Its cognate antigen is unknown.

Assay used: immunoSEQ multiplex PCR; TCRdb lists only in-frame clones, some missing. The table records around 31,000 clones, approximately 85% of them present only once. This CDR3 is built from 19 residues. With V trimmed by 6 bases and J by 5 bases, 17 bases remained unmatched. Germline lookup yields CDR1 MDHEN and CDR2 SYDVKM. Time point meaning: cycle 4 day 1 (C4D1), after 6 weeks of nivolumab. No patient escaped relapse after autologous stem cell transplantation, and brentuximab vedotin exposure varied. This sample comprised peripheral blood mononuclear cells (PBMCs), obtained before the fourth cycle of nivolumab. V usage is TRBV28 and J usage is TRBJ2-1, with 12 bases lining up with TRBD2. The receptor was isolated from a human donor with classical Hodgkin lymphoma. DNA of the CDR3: TGTGCCAGCAGAAGCCCCTTCCTAGCGGGAGGGCCTAAGGACAATGAGCAGTTCTTC. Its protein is CASRSPFLAGGPKDNEQFF.